A single sample gave rise to the 8 T cell receptor beta chains below, sequenced in a study of T cell responses to AZD1222 COVID-19 vaccine. This table comes from immunoSEQ multiplex PCR, and its TCRdb copy is limited to in-frame clones, with some not included. The sample has 120,000 or so clones, about 89% seen once. Sequences were derived from peripheral blood, sampled on day 0 of MenACWY control vaccination. The receptors derive from an adult in good health.

This clone was seen just once. V usage is TRBV4-2 and J usage is TRBJ2-3; the match to TRBD1 covers 8 bases. In germline, CDR1 is LGHNA, CDR2 YNFKEQ. The CDR3 loop spans 17 amino acids. V lost 3 bases to trimming and J lost 2 bases; unmatched junction nucleotides: 10. The CDR3 sequence: CASSHGQGWGATDTQYF. CDR3 bases: TGTGCCAGCAGCCACGGACAGGGTTGGGGGGCCACAGATACGCAGTATTTT.

This clone was counted only a few times. The rearrangement links TRBV5-1 to TRBJ2-3, with 8 bases lining up with TRBD2. The CDR3 totals 15 residues. V shed 4 bases, J shed 3 bases, and the junction held 7 bases outside the gene matches. Germline V gives CDR1 SGHRS, CDR2 YFSETQ. CDR3 residues: CASSPGLVETDTQYF. The DNA for the CDR3 is TGCGCCAGCAGCCCGGGACTAGTGGAGACAGATACGCAGTATTTT.

The V call is TRBV3-1 (or the pseudogene TRBV3-2), the J call TRBJ1-2; 7 bases fit TRBD1. In germline, CDR1 is LGHDT, CDR2 YNNKEL (reference sequence). The junction had 4 bases not matched to a gene; V was cut back by 0 bases and J by 3 bases. The CDR3 covers 15 residues. In nucleotides, the CDR3 is TGTGCCAGCAGCCAAGAGGCAGGGGGTGACTATGGCTACACCTTC. It encodes CASSQEAGGDYGYTF.

The chain combines TRBV7-9 with TRBJ1-4, with 9 nucleotides matching TRBD1. CDR1 and CDR2 from the germline V gene are SEHNR and FQNEAQ (reference sequence). This CDR3 comprises 15 residues. J gave up 6 bases and V 5 bases, and 7 bases lay outside the gene matches. DNA for the CDR3: TGTGCCAGCAGCGTACGCCGGGACAGGGATGAAAAACTGTTTTTT. Translation: CASSVRRDRDEKLFF.

V and J are TRBV12-3 or TRBV12-4 and TRBJ1-6, with D possibly matching TRBD1 (5 bases). The CDR3 sequence is 13 residues long. With 5 bases removed from V and 7 bases from J, the gap between germline ends came to 9 bases. The CDR3 reads CASSGDGNSPLHF. CDR3 in DNA: TGTGCCAGCAGTGGGGACGGGAATTCACCCCTCCACTTT.

In DNA, the CDR3 is TGTGCCACCAGTGACCCCACAGGGGGAACCTACGAGCAGTACTTC. Protein product: CATSDPTGGTYEQYF. The chain employs TRBV24-1 and TRBJ2-7; 8 positions match TRBD1. V trimming: 4 bases; J trimming: 2 bases; junction bases outside the gene matches: 6. The germline V gene has CDR1 KGHDR and CDR2 SFDVKD. The CDR3 loop spans 15 amino acids.

This clone was counted only a few times. The chain couples TRBV4-1 to TRBJ2-7, with 9 bases fitting TRBD2. CDR3 length: 14 amino acids. Looked up from germline, CDR1 is MGHRA and CDR2 is YSYEKL. V was pared by 1 base and J by 5 bases, with 3 bases of the junction left unmatched. DNA of the CDR3: TGCGCCAGCAGCCAAGGTGCTAGCGGGAACGAGCAGTACTTC. It codes for CASSQGASGNEQYF.

The gene calls are TRBV28 and TRBJ2-5, with D perhaps given as TRBD1 or TRBD2 (6 bases each). The CDR3 length is 13 residues. In germline, CDR1 is MDHEN, CDR2 SYDVKM. V lost 5 bases and J lost 2, with 9 bases in between. The CDR3 sequence: CASSKGGQETQYF. As DNA, the CDR3 is TGTGCCAGCAGTAAGGGGGGACAAGAGACCCAGTACTTC. The variable domain in full, with the rest retrieved from reference TRBV28 and TRBJ2-5, is DVKVTQSSRYLVKRTGEKVFLECVQDMDHENMFWYRQDPGLGLRLIYFSYDVKMKEKGDIPEGYSVSREKKERFSLILESASTNQTSMYLCASSKGGQETQYFGPGTRLLVL.